This T cell receptor (beta chain) emerged from a study of cytotoxic CD8 clonotypes in ibrutinib-treated CLL. Study in general: Among patients, approximately 25 responded partially and 2 completely; around 14 then stayed remitted and some twelve progressed after median around 70 months.

The CDR3 loop spans 14 amino acids. CDR1 and CDR2 (germline): MNHEY, SMNVEV (reference sequence). V lost 7 bases and J lost 7, with 19 bases in between. Profiling relied on immunoSEQ multiplex PCR, and the TCRdb table lists in-frame clones only, not all of them. Among 160,000 or so clones listed, about 88% were seen once. Points on this clone: Antigen unknown.

Study-wide findings and caveats: Baseline levels were approached again at progression, after clonality had risen at ibrutinib response. Sustained-remission patients were sampled at different times than progressing patients were. Public clonotypes, rarely seen, contracted or held steady on treatment.

This sequence was found in a human donor with chronic lymphocytic leukemia. The source material was PBMCs, sampled at disease progression, from a patient treated with ibrutinib. The rearrangement joins TRBV27 to TRBJ1-1; D possibly corresponds to TRBD1 (5 bases). The CDR3 here is CASTPLGPDSEAFF. The CDR3 DNA reads as TGTGCCAGCACCCCACTGGGACCCGACAGTGAAGCTTTCTTT.